Below are 32 T cell receptor beta chains sequenced from a single sample in a study of T cells in Graves' hyperthyroidism and ophthalmopathy (dated by TCRdb to the late 2010s). Receptor amplification or capture employed multiplex PCR. The reads were generated on an Illumina HiSeq 2000. Amplification of TCR beta CDR3 regions was carried out from RNA transcripts. The TCR CDR3 was subjected to a first round of RT-PCR using the HTBI primer set and the Qiagen OneStep RT-PCR kit. The public reads were reprocessed in TCRdb via fastp at Q25 and MiXCR, keeping in-frame beta chains. Rows with a matching CDR3 protein are joined into one entry that keeps the most common DNA and genes. This sample gives some 490,000 distinct CDR3 sequences in total; 15% to 20% of them show up just once. 25% to 35% of the sample goes to the ten largest clones. Input material: blood. All receptors come from a woman younger than 45 with Graves' ophthalmopathy.

This clonotype was counted at least ten times. The CDR3 loop is CSASFAGQETQYF. The CDR3 DNA reads TGCAGTGCTAGTTTCGCCGGACAAGAGACCCAGTACTTC. The V gene is TRBV20-1, the J gene TRBJ2-5; D is undetermined. In germline, CDR1 is DFQATT, CDR2 SNEGSKA (reference sequence). The CDR3 totals 13 residues. V lost 3 bases, J lost 2 bases, and 10 bases lay in between.

This rearrangement joins TRBV7-2 to TRBJ2-3; 7 bases are a match to TRBD2. The V gene's germline CDR1 is SGHTA and CDR2 FQGNSA. J lost 2 bases, V lost 3 bases, and 8 bases had no gene match. The CDR3 totals 16 residues. The CDR3 nucleotides are TGTGCCAGCAGCTTGGGCGGGGGATCGTTCACAGATACGCAGTATTTT. Translation: CASSLGGGSFTDTQYF.

This rearrangement joins TRBV24-1 to TRBJ2-3, with D hard to call. Trimming removed 1 base from V and 9 bases from J, with 16 bases in between. This CDR3 is 15 amino acids long. The germline V gene has CDR1 KGHDR and CDR2 SFDVKD. CDR3 sequence reads: CATSDFGSRGETQYF. The CDR3, as DNA: TGTGCCACCAGTGATTTCGGGTCTAGAGGAGAGACGCAGTATTTT.

This clonotype was seen a handful of times. The chain links TRBV2 to TRBJ2-7; the D gene is possibly TRBD2 (6 bases). This CDR3 has 13 amino acids. Deletions cut 7 bases from V and 7 bases from J, with 17 bases between. CDR1 and CDR2 from the germline V gene are SNHLY and FYNNEI. In nucleotides, the CDR3 is TGTGCCAGCACCAGAAGCGTCCGGGGGGAGCAGTACTTC. It yields the protein CASTRSVRGEQYF.

This chain uses TRBV7-3 with TRBJ2-1; D perhaps matches TRBD2 (6 bases). The V and J ends lost 1 base and 4 bases respectively, with 11 bases between them. Looked up from germline, CDR1 is SGHTA and CDR2 is FQGTGA. This CDR3 spans 15 amino acids. CDR3 amino acids: CASSLKEGPYNEQFF. CDR3 coding DNA: TGTGCCAGCAGCTTAAAGGAGGGGCCATACAATGAGCAGTTCTTC.

The chain uses TRBV10-3 and TRBJ1-1; 8 bases match TRBD1. Germline V lookup: CDR1 ENHRY, CDR2 SYGVKD. This CDR3 region has 15 residues. Losses at the gene ends were 3 bases for V and 1 base for J; bases not matched to a gene: 4. CDR3 in amino acids: CAISDMTGANTEAFF. In DNA form, the CDR3 reads TGTGCCATCAGTGATATGACAGGGGCGAACACTGAAGCTTTCTTT.

The V call is TRBV6-2 or TRBV6-3, the J call TRBJ1-3; the D is unclear. The germline CDR1 and CDR2 sequences are MNHEY and SVGEGT. Between the trimmed V and J ends, which lost 5 bases and 0 bases, there was a span of 14 bases. The CDR3 contains 16 residues. The CDR3 loop is CASSNGAGYSGNTIYF. The CDR3 nucleotides are TGTGCCAGCAGTAACGGAGCAGGCTACTCTGGAAACACCATATATTTT.

This clonotype has a handful of counts. The chain recombines TRBV3-1 with TRBJ2-5; D is possibly TRBD1 (6 bases). CDR1 is LGHDT and CDR2 is YNNKEL in the germline V gene (reference sequence). The CDR3 runs to 14 residues. V was shortened by 2 bases and J by 4 bases, with 11 bases between the two germline ends. The CDR3 sequence is CASSQSNRAETQYF. DNA of the CDR3: TGTGCCAGCAGCCAATCCAACAGGGCAGAGACCCAGTACTTC.

The CDR3 coding sequence is TGCAGTGCCGGACGGCGGGAGTTGAGCACAGATACGCAGTATTTT. Protein sequence: CSAGRRELSTDTQYF. The chain links TRBV20-1 to TRBJ2-3, with 7 bases fitting TRBD2. V lost 6 bases and J lost 0; bases outside the gene matches: 9. The CDR3 contains 15 residues. Germline-derived CDR1 and CDR2 are DFQATT and SNEGSKA (reference sequence).

This clonotype was picked up a small number of times. This chain uses TRBV7-9 with TRBJ2-1; 12 nucleotides line up with TRBD2. The junction had 11 bases not matched to a gene; V was cut back by 10 bases and J by 1 base. The CDR3 covers 17 residues. Germline V gives CDR1 SEHNR, CDR2 FQNEAQ (reference sequence). This chain's CDR3 is CATRLAGAPVSYNEQFF. As DNA, the CDR3 is TGTGCCACCCGACTAGCGGGAGCTCCCGTATCCTACAATGAGCAGTTCTTC.

The chain recombines TRBV4-2 with TRBJ2-7, with 10 bases lining up with TRBD1. V shed 1 base, J shed 3 bases, and the junction held 3 bases outside the gene matches. Looked up from germline, CDR1 is LGHNA and CDR2 is YNFKEQ. The CDR3 has 15 residues. CDR3: CASSQGGQGYYEQYF. The CDR3 DNA reads as TGTGCCAGCAGCCAAGGGGGACAGGGGTACTACGAGCAGTACTTC.

In this sample, this clonotype turned up a few times. This chain connects TRBV6-2 or TRBV6-3 to TRBJ1-5, with TRBD1 identical over 8 bases. Trimming cost V 8 bases and J 2 bases; bases outside gene matches: 8. The CDR3 has 15 residues. Looked up from germline, CDR1 is MNHEY and CDR2 is SVGEGT. The chain's CDR3 is CASCSGGAGNQPQHF. CDR3 bases: TGTGCCAGCTGTTCAGGGGGCGCTGGCAATCAGCCCCAGCATTTT.

This clonotype was counted many times. The CDR3 is CASKPAGGPRYEQYF. Here the CDR3 DNA reads TGTGCCAGCAAGCCAGCGGGAGGGCCCCGGTACGAGCAGTACTTC. The chain carries TRBV6-2 or TRBV6-3 and TRBJ2-7, with 10 bases identical to TRBD2. Germline V gives CDR1 MNHEY, CDR2 SVGEGT. There are 15 residues in the CDR3. The J segment lost 4 bases and the V segment lost 7 bases, leaving 10 bases of the junction unmatched.

The genes are TRBV6-2 or TRBV6-3 and TRBJ2-2; 11 positions match TRBD1. Germline-derived CDR1 and CDR2 are MNHEY and SVGEGT. This CDR3 contains 15 residues. Losses at the gene ends were 6 bases for V and 5 bases for J; bases not matched to a gene: 5. As DNA, the CDR3 is TGTGCCAGCAGCCGGGACAGGGGGGCGACCGGGGAGCTGTTTTTT. Protein product: CASSRDRGATGELFF.

The rearrangement uses TRBV20-1 and TRBJ2-5; the D is unclear. Trimming took 0 bases from V and 11 from J, leaving 13 bases between them. The CDR3 is made up of 12 amino acids. The germline V gene encodes CDR1 DFQATT and CDR2 SNEGSKA (reference sequence). CDR3 amino acids: CSARDSIGPQYF. CDR3 DNA: TGCAGTGCTAGAGATTCTATCGGACCGCAGTACTTC.

This clonotype was recorded many times. For the CDR3, the DNA is TGCAGCGTTTTTGACCGGGACTTCAATCAGCCCCAGCATTTT. Translation gives CSVFDRDFNQPQHF. The V gene is TRBV29-1, the J gene TRBJ1-5, with D perhaps matching TRBD1 (5 bases). The CDR3 covers 14 residues. Trimming shortened V by 5 bases and J by 3 bases, and 14 bases separated the two germline ends. The germline CDR1 and CDR2 sequences are SQVTM and ANQGSEA.

The chain is built from TRBV6-1 and TRBJ1-5; D may be TRBD1 (6 bases). Germline V lookup: CDR1 MNHNS, CDR2 SASEGT. With 6 bases removed from V and 0 bases from J, the gap between germline ends came to 12 bases. CDR3 length equals 15 residues. The CDR3 is CASSAGEVSNQPQHF. Written as DNA, the CDR3 is TGTGCCAGCAGCGCAGGGGAGGTTAGCAATCAGCCCCAGCATTTT.

This clonotype was recorded many times. V usage is TRBV2 and J usage is TRBJ1-2; TRBD1 aligns across 10 bases. The junction had 6 bases not matched to a gene; V was cut back by 4 bases and J by 7 bases. The CDR3 spans 14 residues. CDR1 is SNHLY, CDR2 FYNNEI, per germline. As DNA, the CDR3 is TGTGCCAGCAGTGCCCGGGACAGGGGATCTGGCTACACCTTC. Its translation is CASSARDRGSGYTF.

This clonotype was observed at least ten times. This sequence joins TRBV28 and TRBJ1-5, with D hard to call. V was shortened by 5 bases and J by 0 bases, with 14 bases between the two germline ends. Per the germline V gene, CDR1 is MDHEN and CDR2 is SYDVKM. The CDR3 is made up of 16 amino acids. The CDR3 is CASSSREGYSNQPQHF. As DNA, the CDR3 is TGTGCCAGCAGTAGCCGGGAAGGATATAGCAATCAGCCCCAGCATTTT.

This clonotype was seen a few times. The V call is TRBV20-1, the J call TRBJ2-5; 9 bases line up with TRBD2. This CDR3 has 14 residues. V lost 3 bases and J lost 5; bases outside the gene matches: 7. CDR1 and CDR2 from the germline V gene are DFQATT and SNEGSKA (reference sequence). The CDR3 DNA reads TGCAGTGCTAGTCTTAGCGGGAGTAGTGAGACCCAGTACTTC. This encodes CSASLSGSSETQYF.

The V call is TRBV6-4, the J call TRBJ2-3; 8 bases are shared with TRBD1. V dropped 2 bases and J dropped 5; count of bases not matched to a gene: 6. CDR1 is MRHNA, CDR2 SNTAGT, per germline. The CDR3 is 15 residues long. The CDR3 is CASSDGQGEGDTQYF. For the CDR3, the DNA is TGTGCCAGCAGTGACGGACAGGGCGAGGGAGATACGCAGTATTTT.

J is TRBJ2-1 and V is TRBV4-3; D possibly uses TRBD1 or TRBD2 (5 bases each). This CDR3 spans 17 amino acids. Germline-derived CDR1 and CDR2 are LGHNA and YSLEER. V lost 0 bases, J lost 4 bases, and 16 bases lay in between. CDR3 sequence (DNA): TGCGCCAGCAGCCAAGAGCCCCCAGGCAGGGAGTACAATGAGCAGTTCTTC. This gives the protein CASSQEPPGREYNEQFF.

This clonotype was observed a handful of times. The chain employs TRBV19 and TRBJ2-1, with 7 bases identical to TRBD2. With 6 bases clipped from V and 5 bases from J, the junction kept 7 bases outside the gene matches. The CDR3 is 14 residues long. In germline, CDR1 is LNHDA, CDR2 SQIVND (reference sequence). CDR3 in amino acids: CASRPSGIHNEQFF. CDR3 DNA: TGTGCCAGTAGGCCTAGCGGTATCCACAATGAGCAGTTCTTC.

This clonotype has more than one count but fewer than ten. The chain employs TRBV18 and TRBJ2-4; either TRBD1 or TRBD2 may fit D (6 bases each). The CDR3 is 14 amino acids. Germline V gene sequence: CDR1 KGHSH, CDR2 LQKENI. The V end was cut by 2 bases, the J end by 7 bases, with 12 bases between. CDR3 protein: CASSPGGRVNIQYF. Written as DNA, the CDR3 is TGTGCCAGCTCACCAGGGGGGCGCGTGAACATTCAGTACTTC.

This rearrangement joins TRBV5-1 to TRBJ1-1; D uncertain. Germline-derived CDR1 and CDR2 are SGHRS and YFSETQ. Trimming stripped 4 bases from V and 1 base from J, with 14 bases between. This CDR3 comprises 15 residues. CDR3 amino acids: CASSRMLTGNTEAFF. The DNA of the CDR3 is TGCGCCAGCAGCCGAATGTTAACGGGGAACACTGAAGCTTTCTTT.

J is TRBJ2-5 and V is TRBV25-1; 11 bases map to TRBD1. Trimming cost V 1 base and J 4 bases; bases outside gene matches: 5. CDR1 and CDR2 (germline): MGHDK, SYGVNS. This CDR3 has 16 residues. The CDR3, as DNA: TGTGCCAGCAGTGAATTGGACAGGGGGCGCTCAGAGACCCAGTACTTC. This encodes CASSELDRGRSETQYF.

This clonotype was observed many times. The chain employs TRBV6-2 or TRBV6-3 and TRBJ2-7; D unclear. V lost 6 bases to trimming and J lost 1 base, with 16 bases between them. Germline loops: CDR1 MNHEY, CDR2 SVGEGT. The CDR3 runs 15 residues. The CDR3: CASSEPLAVSYEQYF. The CDR3 bases are TGTGCCAGCAGCGAACCCTTGGCGGTATCCTACGAGCAGTACTTC.

This clonotype was seen many times. The chain carries TRBV7-9 and TRBJ2-5; D call uncertain. V lost 3 bases and J lost 1, with 9 bases in between. The CDR3 has 14 amino acids. Germline CDR1 is SEHNR and CDR2 is FQNEAQ (reference sequence). DNA of the CDR3: TGTGCCAGCAGCTTGGGCCTGAGCCAAGAGACCCAGTACTTC. Protein product: CASSLGLSQETQYF. Full variable domain (rest looked up from reference TRBV7-9 and TRBJ2-5): DTGVSQNPRHKITKRGQNVTFRCDPISEHNRLYWYRQTLGQGPEFLTYFQNEAQLEKSRLLSDRFSAERPKGSFSTLEIQRTEQGDSAMYLCASSLGLSQETQYFGPGTRLLVL.

Of note for this clonotype: Just one base apart from a much larger clone, this may be a read error. This chain uses TRBV20-1 with TRBJ2-3, with TRBD1 matching over 8 bases. The germline CDR1 and CDR2 sequences are DFQATT and SNEGSKA (reference sequence). V lost 3 bases and J lost 8; bases outside the gene matches: 10. The CDR3 sequence is 14 residues long. The CDR3: CSASPGTGGGTQYF. DNA of the CDR3: TGCAGTGCTAGCCCCGGGACAGGAGGAGGTACGCAGTATTTT.

This clonotype has a count of ten or more. CDR3 protein: CASSPKGESAETQYF. CDR3 sequence (DNA): TGTGCCAGCAGCCCTAAGGGGGAGTCTGCAGAGACCCAGTACTTC. The rearrangement links TRBV3-1 to TRBJ2-5; a possible D gene is TRBD1 (6 bases). Between the trimmed V and J ends, which lost 4 bases and 4 bases, there was a span of 16 bases. The V gene's germline CDR1 is LGHDT and CDR2 YNNKEL (reference sequence). CDR3 size: 15 residues.

This clonotype was found many times. The chain couples TRBV28 to TRBJ2-3; unclear D gene. CDR3 size: 13 residues. Trimming pared 2 bases from V and 4 bases from J, leaving 7 bases between. CDR1 and CDR2 from the germline V gene are MDHEN and SYDVKM. The CDR3 is CASSLLSPDTQYF. The CDR3 nucleotides read TGTGCCAGCAGTTTACTGTCGCCAGATACGCAGTATTTT.

This clonotype was observed at least ten times. The chain recombines TRBV12-3 or TRBV12-4 with TRBJ2-3; TRBD1 is a possible D gene (7 bases). V lost 7 bases and J 5 bases, leaving 28 bases between the germline ends. This CDR3 is built from 18 residues. The CDR3 here is CASNPRGTAMPVLDTQYF. The CDR3 nucleotides are TGTGCCAGCAATCCGCGCGGGACAGCTATGCCGGTCCTAGATACGCAGTATTTT.